This T cell receptor beta chain derives from a study of STAT3 mutations in large granular lymphocyte leukemia. Overall study findings and caveats: In T-cell large granular lymphocyte leukemia, about half of patients showed multiple immunodominant subclonotypes. Some patients had persisting codominant clonotypes that could mask small clones.

This clone was found a few times. What it binds is unknown. The protocol was immunoSEQ multiplex PCR, while the TCRdb copy is restricted to in-frame clones and leaves out a portion. Here the sample spans over 25,000 clones, over 60% being singletons. Material: peripheral blood mononuclear cells. The receptor comes from a woman in her 50s with T-cell large granular lymphocyte leukemia. Some clones in this sample may be carry-over from other donors' samples.

This CDR3 is CASSLRGLPSETQYF. The CDR3 nucleotides are TGTGCCAGCAGCTTAAGAGGGTTACCTTCAGAGACCCAGTACTTC. The V gene is TRBV7-9, the J gene TRBJ2-5; possible D gene TRBD2, 5 bases. Germline CDR1 SEHNR, CDR2 FQNEAQ (reference sequence). V dropped 2 bases and J dropped 4 bases, with 14 bases sitting between them. CDR3 length: 15 residues.